The 24 T cell receptor beta chains listed next were all sequenced from one sample in a study of persistence of HIV-infected CD4 T cells. These receptors have no known antigen. The stimulus was an HIV-1 Gag 15-mer peptide pool, about 1 ug/peptide/mL. Memory cells lacking CD40L and CD69 with high CD45RO were sorted. The libraries were made with immunoSEQ version 4 in survey mode. Assay: immunoSEQ multiplex PCR; the TCRdb copy retains only in-frame clones and omits some. Altogether some 37,000 clones are present, 82% being singletons, with the ten largest covering roughly 0.97%. This sample comprised cultured CD4+ T cells from PBMCs, obtained from a patient who received antiretroviral therapy. The receptor source for this set is an adult with HIV. The donor label of this sample is uncertain.

The chain links TRBV27 to TRBJ2-5, with D uncertain. CDR3 length: 12 amino acids. Germline CDR1 and CDR2: MNHEY and SMNVEV (reference sequence). The V gene lost 4 bases and the J gene lost 2 bases, with 5 bases spanning the gap. The CDR3 bases are TGTGCCAGCAGTTCCCATCAAGAGACCCAGTACTTC. It yields the protein CASSSHQETQYF.

This chain links TRBV2 with TRBJ2-7, with D perhaps matching TRBD1 (6 bases). The CDR3 consists of 14 residues. Germline assignment: CDR1 SNHLY and CDR2 FYNNEI. The V and J ends lost 6 bases and 3 bases respectively, with 15 bases between them. DNA for the CDR3: TGTGCCAGCAGAGATAGACAGGCCCGCTACGAGCAGTACTTC. Amino acids: CASRDRQARYEQYF.

The CDR3 loop is CASSADPGTASSYNSPLHF. The CDR3 region has the DNA TGCGCCAGCAGCGCGGACCCCGGGACAGCGAGCTCCTATAATTCACCCCTCCACTTT. V is TRBV5-1 and J is TRBJ1-6; TRBD1 agrees at 7 bases. CDR3 length equals 19 residues. The V and J ends lost 4 bases and 0 bases, in that order; junction bases with no gene match: 13. The germline CDR1 and CDR2 sequences are SGHRS and YFSETQ.

V usage is TRBV12-5 and J usage is TRBJ2-1; D is unclear. The V and J ends lost 2 bases and 1 base respectively, with 6 bases between them. Germline V gene lookup returns CDR1 LGHNT and CDR2 FRNRAP. The CDR3 loop spans 14 amino acids. The CDR3, as DNA: TGTGCTAGTGGTTTGATTGGGTCCTACAATGAGCAGTTCTTC. Its protein product is CASGLIGSYNEQFF.

The V and J genes are TRBV7-3 and TRBJ1-2; D unresolved. This CDR3 has 13 amino acids. In germline, CDR1 is SGHTA, CDR2 FQGTGA. The ends were cut back, 4 bases at V and 2 bases at J, with 8 bases in the middle. In nucleotides, the CDR3 is TGTGCCAGCAGCTACGGAGGAAACTATGGCTACACCTTC. Residues: CASSYGGNYGYTF.

The chain combines TRBV5-4 with TRBJ2-5, with D tentatively TRBD2 (5 bases). V gave up 6 bases and J gave up 5 bases, with 17 bases separating them. Per germline, CDR1 SGHNT and CDR2 YYREEE (reference sequence). CDR3 length: 14 residues. CDR3 coding DNA: TGTGCCAGCAACACTGCCGGGGTGGCGGAGACCCAGTACTTC. It translates to CASNTAGVAETQYF. Using reference TRBV5-4 and TRBJ2-5 for the parts outside the CDR3, the full variable domain is ETGVTQSPTHLIKTRGQQVTLRCSSQSGHNTVSWYQQALGQGPQFIFQYYREEENGRGNFPPRFSGLQFPNYSSELNVNALELDDSALYLCASNTAGVAETQYFGPGTRLLVL.

This clone was detected once. This rearrangement joins TRBV6-5 to TRBJ2-7; D is undetermined. This CDR3 is built from 14 residues. V was shortened by 6 bases and J by 0 bases, with 12 bases between the two germline ends. Germline V gene lookup returns CDR1 MNHEY and CDR2 SVGAGI. CDR3 loop: CASSTNPGSYEQYF. In DNA, the CDR3 is TGTGCCAGCAGCACAAACCCAGGCTCCTACGAGCAGTACTTC.

The chain links TRBV14 to TRBJ1-1; the D is unclear. Trimming stripped 1 base from V and 0 bases from J, with 21 bases between. From germline, CDR1 is SGHDN and CDR2 FVKESK. The CDR3 is made up of 19 amino acids. The CDR3 DNA follows: TGTGCCAGCAGCCAAGCCCCCGGGAACGCGTGGGCCGTGAACACTGAAGCTTTCTTT. The encoded protein is CASSQAPGNAWAVNTEAFF.

The chain links TRBV30 to TRBJ2-3, with D unresolved. The V end was cut by 2 bases, the J end by 6 bases, with 3 bases between. This CDR3 has 10 amino acids. CDR1 is GTSNPN, CDR2 SVGIG, per germline (reference sequence). CDR3 sequence reads: CAWSLDTQYF. The CDR3 DNA follows: TGTGCCTGGAGTCTCGATACGCAGTATTTT.

V and J are TRBV12-5 and TRBJ1-2, with 9 bases that match TRBD1. CDR1 LGHNT and CDR2 FRNRAP come from the germline V gene. The CDR3 covers 14 residues. Trimming removed 5 bases from V and 0 bases from J; junction bases left unmatched: 1. The CDR3 region is CASGGDRANYGYTF. The DNA of the CDR3 is TGTGCTAGTGGTGGGGACAGGGCTAACTATGGCTACACCTTC. Variable domain in full (rest from reference TRBV12-5 and TRBJ1-2): DARVTQTPRHKVTEMGQEVTMRCQPILGHNTVFWYRQTMMQGLELLAYFRNRAPLDDSGMPKDRFSAEMPDATLATLKIQPSEPRDSAVYFCASGGDRANYGYTFGSGTRLTVV.

The sample holds a few counts of this clone. The chain recombines TRBV5-4 with TRBJ1-5, with D possibly being TRBD1 (5 bases). Per germline, CDR1 SGHNT and CDR2 YYREEE (reference sequence). Trimming pared 4 bases from V and 5 bases from J, leaving 16 bases between. The CDR3 consists of 15 residues. This CDR3 is CASSRGTGADQPQHF. Written as DNA, the CDR3 is TGTGCCAGCAGCCGAGGGACGGGCGCTGATCAGCCCCAGCATTTT. Full variable domain (rest looked up from reference TRBV5-4 and TRBJ1-5): ETGVTQSPTHLIKTRGQQVTLRCSSQSGHNTVSWYQQALGQGPQFIFQYYREEENGRGNFPPRFSGLQFPNYSSELNVNALELDDSALYLCASSRGTGADQPQHFGDGTRLSIL.

The V call is TRBV25-1, the J call TRBJ1-1, with D uncertain. Trimming shortened V by 7 bases and J by 0 bases, and 9 bases separated the two germline ends. The CDR3 runs to 13 residues. Germline V gene sequence: CDR1 MGHDK, CDR2 SYGVNS. This CDR3 is CASKENLNTEAFF. CDR3 coding DNA: TGTGCCAGCAAGGAGAATCTGAACACTGAAGCTTTCTTT. The whole variable domain, remainder taken from reference TRBV25-1 and TRBJ1-1, is EADIYQTPRYLVIGTGKKITLECSQTMGHDKMYWYQQDPGMELHLIHYSYGVNSTEKGDLSSESTVSRIRTEHFPLTLESARPSHTSQYLCASKENLNTEAFFGQGTRLTVV.

V is TRBV5-1 and J is TRBJ2-7; possibly TRBD2 for D (7 bases). Deletions cut 3 bases from V and 2 bases from J, with 12 bases between. In germline, CDR1 is SGHRS, CDR2 YFSETQ. This CDR3 has 14 residues. For the CDR3, the DNA is TGCGCCAGCAGCTCGGGGGGCACCCCCTACGAGCAGTACTTC. Translated: CASSSGGTPYEQYF.

The chain recombines TRBV3-1 (or the pseudogene TRBV3-2) with TRBJ2-5; the match to TRBD2 covers 7 bases. Per germline, CDR1 LGHDT and CDR2 YNNKEL (reference sequence). There are 14 residues in the CDR3. The trim removed 4 bases at V and 5 bases at J, leaving 7 bases unmatched. This chain's CDR3 is CASSPYSGPETQYF. The DNA for the CDR3 is TGTGCCAGCAGCCCTTATAGCGGGCCGGAGACCCAGTACTTC.

J is TRBJ2-3 and V is TRBV5-1; TRBD2 matches 9 bases. Germline-derived CDR1 and CDR2 are SGHRS and YFSETQ. The CDR3 is 14 residues long. V lost 4 bases, J lost 5 bases, and 5 bases stayed unmatched. CDR3 nucleotides: TGCGCCAGCAGCCCGGGACTAGCACAAGATACGCAGTATTTT. This gives the protein CASSPGLAQDTQYF.

V gene TRBV27 combines with J gene TRBJ2-7; a possible D gene is TRBD1 (5 bases). The CDR3 has 14 amino acids. CDR1 and CDR2 (germline): MNHEY, SMNVEV (reference sequence). V lost 6 bases and J lost 2, with 14 bases in between. This chain's CDR3 is CASRPRQHTYEQYF. The DNA for the CDR3 is TGTGCCAGCAGACCGAGACAGCACACCTACGAGCAGTACTTC.

This clone was counted between two and nine times. The chain is built from TRBV30 and TRBJ2-1; D remains unclear. CDR3 length: 12 amino acids. From germline, CDR1 is GTSNPN and CDR2 SVGIG (reference sequence). Trimming removed 0 bases at V and 7 bases at J, with 7 bases between. The CDR3 loop is CAWSVLSNEQFF. The CDR3 DNA reads as TGTGCCTGGAGTGTACTGTCAAATGAGCAGTTCTTC.

The chain combines TRBV4-2 with TRBJ2-1; 9 positions match TRBD1. Trimming at V came to 1 base and at J to 10 bases, leaving 11 bases not matched to a gene. Per the germline V gene, CDR1 is LGHNA and CDR2 is YNFKEQ. The CDR3 is 16 amino acids. CDR3 DNA sequence: TGTGCCAGCAGCCAAGTAATGGGACAGGGACTCCTGGAGCAGTTCTTC. It translates to CASSQVMGQGLLEQFF.

This chain uses TRBV18 with TRBJ1-5; 7 bases are shared with TRBD1. This CDR3 region has 17 residues. Germline-derived CDR1 and CDR2 are KGHSH and LQKENI. V was pared by 4 bases and J by 0 bases, with 9 bases of the junction left unmatched. The CDR3 reads CASSLQGSGDSNQPQHF. The CDR3 nucleotides are TGTGCCAGCTCACTACAGGGGAGTGGGGATAGCAATCAGCCCCAGCATTTT.

The V call is TRBV10-1, the J call TRBJ1-3; 7 bases align to TRBD1. With 6 bases clipped from V and 1 base from J, the junction kept 3 bases outside the gene matches. This CDR3 is 14 amino acids long. Germline V CDR1 and CDR2: WNHNN, SYGVQD (reference sequence). The CDR3 loop reads CASSQDRSGNTIYF. Here the CDR3 DNA reads TGCGCCAGCAGCCAGGACAGGTCTGGAAACACCATATATTTT.

This rearrangement joins TRBV19 to TRBJ2-6, with D maybe TRBD2 (5 bases). Per the germline V gene, CDR1 is LNHDA and CDR2 is SQIVND (reference sequence). The CDR3 totals 19 residues. V lost 0 bases, J lost 1 base, and 16 bases lay in between. CDR3 coding DNA: TGTGCCAGTAGTATAGATCATCGGGGATACGTATCTGGGGCCAACGTCCTGACTTTC. It yields the protein CASSIDHRGYVSGANVLTF. Filled out from reference TRBV19 and TRBJ2-6, the complete variable domain reads DGGITQSPKYLFRKEGQNVTLSCEQNLNHDAMYWYRQDPGQGLRLIYYSQIVNDFQKGDIAEGYSVSREKKESFPLTVTSAQKNPTAFYLCASSIDHRGYVSGANVLTFGAGSRLTVL.

The chain recombines TRBV18 with TRBJ1-3; D not certain. The CDR3 is 15 residues long. Trimming removed 2 bases from V and 2 bases from J, with 10 bases in between. Germline assignment: CDR1 KGHSH and CDR2 LQKENI. The CDR3 DNA follows: TGTGCCAGCTCACCAGGGGTGGCAGCTGGAAACACCATATATTTT. Amino acid sequence: CASSPGVAAGNTIYF. The full variable domain, rest sourced from reference TRBV18 and TRBJ1-3, is NAGVMQNPRHLVRRRGQEARLRCSPMKGHSHVYWYRQLPEEGLKFMVYLQKENIIDESGMPKERFSAEFPKEGPSILRIQQVVRGDSAAYFCASSPGVAAGNTIYFGEGSWLTVV.

The chain carries TRBV5-1 and TRBJ2-2; D gene uncertain. The V end lost 1 base, the J end lost 9 bases, and 13 bases lay between the germline ends. Germline assignment: CDR1 SGHRS and CDR2 YFSETQ. The CDR3 has 14 residues. DNA for the CDR3: TGCGCCAGCAGCTTGATAGTCGCCGGGCGGGAGCTGTTTTTT. Its protein product is CASSLIVAGRELFF.

The chain joins TRBV12-3 or TRBV12-4 to TRBJ1-1, with D hard to call. V was pared by 3 bases and J by 11 bases, with 16 bases between. This CDR3 has 13 residues. The CDR3 protein is CASSFGIQKEAFF. The CDR3 DNA follows: TGTGCCAGCAGTTTCGGCATCCAAAAGGAGGCTTTCTTT.